A single sample is the source of the 23 T cell receptor beta chains below, sequenced in a study of blood T cell repertoires in COVID-19. Generated by immunoSEQ multiplex PCR, the TCRdb table keeps only in-frame clones and is missing some. The sample lists almost 350,000 clones; about 88% were seen once. Input material: PBMCs or T cells enriched from blood (not recorded which). The receptors here all came from a woman between 25 and 40 years old who had been exposed to COVID-19.

The chain uses TRBV6-5 and TRBJ2-7; TRBD2 might be the D (6 bases). This CDR3 spans 11 amino acids. V was clipped by 10 bases and J by 6 bases, with 13 bases between them. The germline V gene has CDR1 MNHEY and CDR2 SVGAGI. Here the CDR3 DNA reads TGTGCCACCCGGGGGAATGGCGAGCAGTACTTC. Translated: CATRGNGEQYF.

This rearrangement joins TRBV7-3 to TRBJ2-7, with a possible D match to TRBD1 (5 bases). Germline CDR1 is SGHTA and CDR2 is FQGTGA. The germline V and J ends were trimmed by 5 bases and 2 bases, with 13 bases remaining between them. This CDR3 is built from 14 residues. CDR3 loop: CASSPGTGPYEQYF. The CDR3 bases are TGTGCCAGCAGCCCCGGAACAGGCCCCTACGAGCAGTACTTC.

This clone came up once. The chain has TRBV9 and TRBJ1-5, with a tentative D call TRBD1 (5 bases). The CDR3 sequence is 14 residues long. Germline V lookup: CDR1 SGDLS, CDR2 YYNGEE. Trimming left V 2 bases short and J 7 bases short, with 13 bases between. Here the CDR3 DNA reads TGTGCCAGCAGCGTTTCAGGGTTTGGGCAGCCCCAGCATTTT. Residues: CASSVSGFGQPQHF.

The rearrangement uses TRBV28 and TRBJ2-1; 12 bases agree with TRBD2. The length of the CDR3 is 16 residues. The germline V gene has CDR1 MDHEN and CDR2 SYDVKM. The V gene end was trimmed by 7 bases and the J gene end by 4 bases; junction bases not matched to a gene: 8. CDR3 protein: CASKGTSGQIYNEQFF. Here the CDR3 DNA reads TGTGCCAGCAAGGGGACTAGCGGGCAAATATACAATGAGCAGTTCTTC.

The V gene is TRBV5-1, the J gene TRBJ1-5; no clear D. The V end was cut by 0 bases, the J end by 2 bases, with 9 bases between. The CDR3 contains 15 residues. In germline, CDR1 is SGHRS, CDR2 YFSETQ. The CDR3 region has the DNA TGCGCCAGCAGCTTGGAGCCCGGGGGCAATCAGCCCCAGCATTTT. Translating gives CASSLEPGGNQPQHF. The complete variable domain, with remaining parts taken from reference TRBV5-1 and TRBJ1-5, reads KAGVTQTPRYLIKTRGQQVTLSCSPISGHRSVSWYQQTPGQGLQFLFEYFSETQRNKGNFPGRFSGRQFSNSRSEMNVSTLELGDSALYLCASSLEPGGNQPQHFGDGTRLSIL.

This clone appeared once. This chain joins TRBV14 and TRBJ2-7; 12 bases map to TRBD2. The CDR3 has 17 amino acids. The V gene end was trimmed by 3 bases and the J gene end by 6 bases; junction bases not matched to a gene: 12. Germline V gives CDR1 SGHDN, CDR2 FVKESK. The CDR3 nucleotides are TGTGCCAGCAGCCAGGAAATTGGACTAGCGGGATTAAGCGAGCAGTACTTC. Translating gives CASSQEIGLAGLSEQYF.

At least ten counts were recorded for this clone. The V gene is TRBV7-3, the J gene TRBJ2-1; the match to TRBD2 covers 9 bases. The CDR3 loop spans 17 amino acids. Germline lookup yields CDR1 SGHTA and CDR2 FQGTGA. The V and J ends lost 0 bases and 7 bases, in that order; junction bases with no gene match: 10. CDR3 sequence: CASSLTVDSGRLNEQFF. The DNA of the CDR3 is TGTGCCAGCAGCTTAACGGTGGATAGCGGGAGACTTAATGAGCAGTTCTTC.

The rearrangement links TRBV18 to TRBJ2-7; D unresolved. The CDR3 extends over 15 amino acids. The germline gives CDR1 KGHSH, CDR2 LQKENI. V was shortened by 2 bases and J by 2 bases, with 13 bases between the two germline ends. CDR3 sequence: CASSPSLDTAYEQYF. Here the CDR3 DNA reads TGTGCCAGCTCACCATCGTTGGATACAGCCTACGAGCAGTACTTC.

This clone was seen a single time. V is TRBV27 and J is TRBJ2-5, with 8 nucleotides matching TRBD1. The germline CDR1 and CDR2 sequences are MNHEY and SMNVEV (reference sequence). The CDR3 contains 16 residues. Trimming at V came to 3 bases and at J to 5 bases, leaving 11 bases not matched to a gene. This CDR3 is CASSFFATGVSETQYF. In DNA, the CDR3 is TGTGCCAGCAGTTTTTTTGCGACAGGGGTTTCGGAGACCCAGTACTTC.

The rearrangement joins TRBV28 to TRBJ1-1; D unresolved. V lost 5 bases, J lost 6 bases, and 19 bases lay in between. The germline gives CDR1 MDHEN, CDR2 SYDVKM. The CDR3 is 15 residues long. The chain's CDR3 is CASSPPPTPGAEAFF. The CDR3, as DNA: TGTGCCAGCAGTCCCCCTCCGACACCCGGGGCTGAAGCTTTCTTT.

The chain couples TRBV25-1 to TRBJ1-2; tentatively, D is TRBD1 (6 bases). The CDR3 is made up of 14 amino acids. Per the germline V gene, CDR1 is MGHDK and CDR2 is SYGVNS. V was clipped by 1 base and J by 5 bases, with 11 bases between them. CDR3 amino acids: CASSESTGVYGYTF. The CDR3 bases are TGTGCCAGCAGTGAATCGACAGGTGTATATGGCTACACCTTC.

The rearrangement uses TRBV29-1 and TRBJ1-2, with D uncertain. V gave up 3 bases and J gave up 1 base, with 18 bases separating them. The CDR3 consists of 16 residues. Germline CDR1 is SQVTM and CDR2 is ANQGSEA. CDR3 residues: CSVELLPPGDNYGYTF. The CDR3, as DNA: TGCAGCGTTGAGCTCCTTCCCCCCGGGGATAACTATGGCTACACCTTC.

The chain links TRBV9 to TRBJ2-3; 9 bases fit TRBD1. Germline values: CDR1 SGDLS, CDR2 YYNGEE. V trimming: 6 bases; J trimming: 7 bases; junction bases outside the gene matches: 12. CDR3 length: 15 amino acids. In DNA form, the CDR3 reads TGTGCCAGCACCCCCTTTTCAGGGACAGGGAATACGCAGTATTTT. As protein: CASTPFSGTGNTQYF.

The rearrangement uses TRBV2 and TRBJ1-5, with a possible D match to TRBD1 (5 bases). V dropped 7 bases and J dropped 4 bases, with 11 bases sitting between them. The CDR3 totals 13 residues. Per the germline V gene, CDR1 is SNHLY and CDR2 is FYNNEI. This CDR3 reads CASNGGGNQPQHF. CDR3 bases: TGTGCCAGCAACGGGGGAGGGAATCAGCCCCAGCATTTT.

The rearrangement joins TRBV15 to TRBJ2-2, with 8 positions matching TRBD1. V shed 5 bases, J shed 4 bases, and the junction held 9 bases outside the gene matches. Germline CDR1 is LNHNV and CDR2 is YYDKDF (reference sequence). The CDR3 covers 16 residues. CDR3 loop: CATSLDRGQFTGELFF. CDR3 coding DNA: TGTGCCACCAGCTTAGACAGGGGCCAATTCACCGGGGAGCTGTTTTTT.

There are a few counts of this clone. The rearrangement uses TRBV5-1 and TRBJ2-7; 10 positions agree with TRBD1. CDR3 length equals 16 residues. Trimming took 0 bases from V and 2 from J; bases not matched to a gene: 5. CDR1 SGHRS and CDR2 YFSETQ come from the germline V gene. The CDR3, as DNA: TGCGCCAGCAGCTTGGCCCGGGGACAGGGGACCTACGAGCAGTACTTC. This translates into CASSLARGQGTYEQYF.

This clone was counted once. The V call is TRBV18, the J call TRBJ2-2, with D possibly matching TRBD2 (7 bases). The CDR3 has 16 amino acids. The V gene's germline CDR1 is KGHSH and CDR2 LQKENI. Trimming removed 3 bases from V and 4 bases from J, with 15 bases in between. The DNA of the CDR3 is TGTGCCAGCTCACCCCGGAGGGGGGGGAGCACCGGGGAGCTGTTTTTT. As protein: CASSPRRGGSTGELFF.

The V and J genes are TRBV18 and TRBJ1-1; D unresolved. Germline V gives CDR1 KGHSH, CDR2 LQKENI. V gave up 6 bases and J gave up 1 base, with 9 bases separating them. This CDR3 spans 13 amino acids. CDR3 in amino acids: CASSQNKNTEAFF. The CDR3 nucleotides are TGTGCCAGCTCTCAGAACAAGAACACTGAAGCTTTCTTT.

The CDR3 region is CASSHATSGTDNEQFF. The CDR3 region has the DNA TGTGCCAGCAGCCACGCGACTAGCGGGACCGACAATGAGCAGTTCTTC. This chain links TRBV7-9 with TRBJ2-1; 11 nucleotides agree with TRBD2. V lost 5 bases to trimming and J lost 5 bases; unmatched junction nucleotides: 8. The CDR3 loop spans 16 amino acids. Germline V lookup: CDR1 SEHNR, CDR2 FQNEAQ (reference sequence).

V gene TRBV27 combines with J gene TRBJ1-2; 8 bases are shared with TRBD1. The CDR3 sequence is 13 residues long. The J segment lost 7 bases and the V segment lost 5 bases, leaving 6 bases of the junction unmatched. CDR1 is MNHEY and CDR2 is SMNVEV in the germline V gene (reference sequence). This chain's CDR3 is CASSEGQGGGYTF. CDR3 bases: TGTGCCAGCAGTGAAGGACAGGGTGGTGGCTACACCTTC.

The chain has TRBV5-4 and TRBJ2-1; TRBD2 agrees at 9 bases. The germline V gene encodes CDR1 SGHNT and CDR2 YYREEE (reference sequence). This CDR3 is 13 amino acids long. The V segment lost 5 bases and the J segment 7 bases; nucleotides outside the gene matches: 4. The CDR3 reads CASRTSGLNEQFF. The CDR3 DNA reads as TGTGCCAGCAGGACTAGCGGTCTAAATGAGCAGTTCTTC.

This clone was counted once. The V gene is TRBV12-3 or TRBV12-4, the J gene TRBJ2-1; D ambiguous. CDR3 size: 13 residues. Trimming removed 3 bases from V and 8 bases from J, with 11 bases in between. CDR3 nucleotide sequence: TGTGCCAGCAGTTTTCTGATACAGTATGAGCAGTTCTTC. Translating it yields CASSFLIQYEQFF.

J is TRBJ1-5 and V is TRBV2; D call uncertain. Germline assignment: CDR1 SNHLY and CDR2 FYNNEI. The V end was cut by 8 bases, the J end by 3 bases, with 17 bases between. The CDR3 is 15 amino acids. CDR3 in DNA: TGTGCCAGCGAGTTGTTAGGAGGGCTCAATCAGCCCCAGCATTTT. Encoded protein: CASELLGGLNQPQHF.